This entry is about one T cell receptor (beta chain). This sample is part of a study of blood T cell repertoires in COVID-19. Germline V gene sequence: CDR1 LGHDT, CDR2 YNNKEL (reference sequence). CDR3 length: 16 residues. Trimming at V came to 1 base and at J to 7 bases, leaving 7 bases not matched to a gene. Original methodology: Estimation of nucleated cell counts was performed using reference gene primer amplification. Method: immunoSEQ multiplex PCR; TCRdb's copy keeps in-frame clones and lacks some. The DNA was the basis for D and trimming; V, J and clone size are from that table. The table shows more than 300,000 clones, with about nine tenths occurring only once.

The chain carries TRBV3-1 (or the pseudogene TRBV3-2) and TRBJ2-2, with 9 bases identical to TRBD1. Sequenced material: PBMCs or T cells enriched from blood (not recorded which). The clonotype was recovered from a woman in her thirties or forties who had been exposed to COVID-19. CDR3 sequence reads: CASSQVNRGPGGELFF. The CDR3 coding sequence is TGTGCCAGCAGCCAAGTCAACAGGGGGCCAGGCGGGGAGCTGTTTTTT.